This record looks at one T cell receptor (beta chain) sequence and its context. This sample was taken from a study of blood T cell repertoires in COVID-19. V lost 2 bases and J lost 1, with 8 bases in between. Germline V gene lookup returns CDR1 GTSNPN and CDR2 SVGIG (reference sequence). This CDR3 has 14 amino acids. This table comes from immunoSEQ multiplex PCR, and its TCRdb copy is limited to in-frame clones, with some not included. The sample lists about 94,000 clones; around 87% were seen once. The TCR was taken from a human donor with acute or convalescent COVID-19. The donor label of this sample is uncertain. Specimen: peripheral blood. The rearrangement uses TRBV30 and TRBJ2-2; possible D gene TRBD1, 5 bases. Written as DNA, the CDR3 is TGTGCCTGGAGTAAGACAGTGAACACCGGGGAGCTGTTTTTT. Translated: CAWSKTVNTGELFF.